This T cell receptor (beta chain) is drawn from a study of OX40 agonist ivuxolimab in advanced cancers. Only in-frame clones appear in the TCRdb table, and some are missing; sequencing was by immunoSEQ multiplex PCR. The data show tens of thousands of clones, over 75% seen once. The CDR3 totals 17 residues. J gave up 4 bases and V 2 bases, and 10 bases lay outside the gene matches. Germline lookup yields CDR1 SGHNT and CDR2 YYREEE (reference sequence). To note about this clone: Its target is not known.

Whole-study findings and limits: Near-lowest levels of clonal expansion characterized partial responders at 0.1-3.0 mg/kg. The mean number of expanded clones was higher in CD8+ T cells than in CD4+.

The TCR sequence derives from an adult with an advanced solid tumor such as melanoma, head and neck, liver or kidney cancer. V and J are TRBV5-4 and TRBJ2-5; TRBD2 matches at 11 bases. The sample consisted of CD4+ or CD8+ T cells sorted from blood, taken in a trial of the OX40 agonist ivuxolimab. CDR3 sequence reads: CASSFRTSGPVRETQYF. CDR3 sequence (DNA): TGTGCCAGCAGCTTCAGGACTAGCGGGCCTGTCCGAGAGACCCAGTACTTC.